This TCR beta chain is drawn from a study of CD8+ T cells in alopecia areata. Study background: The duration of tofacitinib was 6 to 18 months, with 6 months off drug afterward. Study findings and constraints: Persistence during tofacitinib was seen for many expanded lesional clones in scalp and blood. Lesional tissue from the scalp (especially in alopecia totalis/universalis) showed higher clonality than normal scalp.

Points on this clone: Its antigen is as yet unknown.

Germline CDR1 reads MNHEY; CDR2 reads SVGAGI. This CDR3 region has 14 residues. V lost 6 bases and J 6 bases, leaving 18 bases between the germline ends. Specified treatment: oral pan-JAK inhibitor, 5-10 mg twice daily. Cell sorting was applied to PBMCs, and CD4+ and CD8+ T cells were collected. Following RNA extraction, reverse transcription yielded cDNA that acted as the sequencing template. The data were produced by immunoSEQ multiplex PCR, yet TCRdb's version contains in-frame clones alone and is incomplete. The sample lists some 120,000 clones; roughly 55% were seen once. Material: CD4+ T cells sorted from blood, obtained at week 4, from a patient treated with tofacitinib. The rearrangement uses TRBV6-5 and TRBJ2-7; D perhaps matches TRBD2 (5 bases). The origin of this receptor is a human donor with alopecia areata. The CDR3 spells CASSRRLEAAEQYF. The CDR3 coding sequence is TGTGCCAGCAGCCGACGTCTGGAGGCCGCCGAGCAGTACTTC.